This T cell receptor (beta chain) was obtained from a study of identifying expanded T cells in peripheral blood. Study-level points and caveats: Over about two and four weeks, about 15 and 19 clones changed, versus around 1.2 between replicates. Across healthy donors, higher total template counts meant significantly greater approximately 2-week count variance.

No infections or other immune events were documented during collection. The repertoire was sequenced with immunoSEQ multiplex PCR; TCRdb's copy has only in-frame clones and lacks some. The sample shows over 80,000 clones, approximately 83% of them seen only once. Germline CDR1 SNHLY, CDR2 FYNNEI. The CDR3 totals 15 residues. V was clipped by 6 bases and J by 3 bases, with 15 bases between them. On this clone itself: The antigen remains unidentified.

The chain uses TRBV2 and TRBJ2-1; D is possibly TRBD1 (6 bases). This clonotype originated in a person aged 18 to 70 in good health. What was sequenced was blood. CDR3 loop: CASRQRQAVYNEQFF. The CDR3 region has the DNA TGTGCCAGCAGACAAAGACAGGCCGTCTACAATGAGCAGTTCTTC.